Below, 2 T cell receptor beta chains from the same sample are listed, as sequenced in a study of cytomegalovirus exposure and HLA in healthy donors. Use of 60 Vbeta and 13 Jbeta primers characterized the PCR. Profiling relied on immunoSEQ multiplex PCR, and the TCRdb table lists in-frame clones only, not all of them. The table includes some 200,000 clones, approximately 80% detected once. Sequenced material: PBMCs. These receptors originate from a woman aged 25 to 39 in good health and CMV-seronegative.

CDR3 protein: CASRGLGNTIYF. The CDR3 DNA reads as TGTGCCAGCAGGGGACTCGGAAACACCATATATTTT. V is TRBV9 and J is TRBJ1-3; possibly TRBD1 for D (5 bases). V lost 5 bases to trimming and J lost 4 bases, with 7 bases between them. There are 12 residues in the CDR3. The germline V gene has CDR1 SGDLS and CDR2 YYNGEE.

The chain joins TRBV5-6 to TRBJ1-3, with D possibly TRBD1 on 5 matching bases. This CDR3 has 18 residues. CDR1 SGHDT and CDR2 YYEEEE come from the germline V gene. V was clipped by 2 bases and J by 0 bases, with 18 bases between them. CDR3 loop: CASSFGRGSTSSGNTIYF. In DNA, the CDR3 is TGTGCCAGCAGCTTTGGGAGGGGAAGTACGAGCTCTGGAAACACCATATATTTT.